The 14 T cell receptor beta chains listed next were all sequenced from one sample in a study of blood T cell repertoires in COVID-19. Sequenced by immunoSEQ multiplex PCR; TCRdb stores in-frame clones only, minus some. The data hold 360,000 or so clones, with roughly 86% observed a single time. The sequencing sample was made of PBMCs or T cells enriched from blood (not recorded which). The origin of the receptors is a woman under 40 who had recovered from COVID-19.

The CDR3 is CASSLGTGGELFF. The DNA of the CDR3 is TGTGCCAGCAGCTTGGGGACAGGGGGAGAGCTGTTTTTT. This sequence joins TRBV7-9 and TRBJ2-2; TRBD1 aligns across 11 bases. The CDR3 spans 13 residues. The germline V gene encodes CDR1 SEHNR and CDR2 FQNEAQ (reference sequence). J gave up 11 bases and V 3 bases, and 2 bases lay outside the gene matches.

The chain employs TRBV5-4 and TRBJ1-1; TRBD1 might be the D (5 bases). The CDR3 totals 15 residues. The V end was cut by 0 bases, the J end by 7 bases, with 16 bases between. Germline CDR1 reads SGHNT; CDR2 reads YYREEE (reference sequence). The CDR3 region has the DNA TGTGCCAGCAGCTTGGATCCCCCGGGGGTCGGTGAAGCTTTCTTT. It yields the protein CASSLDPPGVGEAFF.

This chain connects TRBV19 to TRBJ1-5; a possible D gene is TRBD1 (6 bases). In germline, CDR1 is LNHDA, CDR2 SQIVND (reference sequence). V was shortened by 6 bases and J by 0 bases, with 9 bases between the two germline ends. The CDR3 has 14 amino acids. CDR3 sequence (DNA): TGTGCCAGTAGGGCAGGGGCTAGCAATCAGCCCCAGCATTTT. Translated, it gives CASRAGASNQPQHF. Combining the CDR3 with reference TRBV19 and TRBJ1-5 gives the whole variable domain DGGITQSPKYLFRKEGQNVTLSCEQNLNHDAMYWYRQDPGQGLRLIYYSQIVNDFQKGDIAEGYSVSREKKESFPLTVTSAQKNPTAFYLCASRAGASNQPQHFGDGTRLSIL.

The genes are TRBV19 and TRBJ2-7; 8 bases agree with TRBD1. Germline lookup yields CDR1 LNHDA and CDR2 SQIVND (reference sequence). The CDR3 loop spans 14 amino acids. Germline trimming cut 9 bases from V and 7 bases from J; bases unmatched to any gene: 14. CDR3 region: CASEYQGARGEQYF. The CDR3 coding sequence is TGTGCCAGCGAATATCAGGGGGCGCGAGGGGAGCAGTACTTC.

The J gene is TRBJ1-1, the V gene TRBV5-1; the D gene is possibly TRBD1 (5 bases). The germline CDR1 and CDR2 sequences are SGHRS and YFSETQ. The CDR3 sequence is 15 residues long. Trimming shortened V by 2 bases and J by 1 base, and 12 bases separated the two germline ends. CDR3 amino acids: CASSFVGPRNTEAFF. In DNA form, the CDR3 reads TGCGCCAGCAGCTTTGTGGGGCCCCGGAACACTGAAGCTTTCTTT. Full variable domain (rest looked up from reference TRBV5-1 and TRBJ1-1): KAGVTQTPRYLIKTRGQQVTLSCSPISGHRSVSWYQQTPGQGLQFLFEYFSETQRNKGNFPGRFSGRQFSNSRSEMNVSTLELGDSALYLCASSFVGPRNTEAFFGQGTRLTVV.

The V call is TRBV20-1, the J call TRBJ1-5; D may be TRBD1 (6 bases). The CDR3 sequence is 14 residues long. CDR1 and CDR2 (germline): DFQATT, SNEGSKA (reference sequence). Trimming pared 3 bases from V and 2 bases from J, leaving 11 bases between. Here the CDR3 reads CSASLGAGNQPQHF. The CDR3 DNA follows: TGCAGTGCTAGTTTGGGGGCGGGCAATCAGCCCCAGCATTTT.

DNA for the CDR3: TGTGCCAGCAGTTTAGGCCAGGGTGGTTACGAGCAGTACTTC. Its translation: CASSLGQGGYEQYF. The V and J genes are TRBV28 and TRBJ2-7; D possibly corresponds to TRBD1 (5 bases). The germline CDR1 and CDR2 sequences are MDHEN and SYDVKM. CDR3 size: 14 residues. V lost 2 bases, J lost 4 bases, and 12 bases lay in between.

This clone appeared a few times. The rearrangement links TRBV6-5 to TRBJ1-1; TRBD1 agrees at 8 bases. The length of the CDR3 is 14 residues. Trimming removed 4 bases from V and 1 base from J; junction bases left unmatched: 2. The germline V gene has CDR1 MNHEY and CDR2 SVGAGI. CDR3 nucleotides: TGTGCCAGCAGTTTAGGACAGGGGAACACTGAAGCTTTCTTT. Its translation is CASSLGQGNTEAFF.

The V and J genes are TRBV5-1 and TRBJ2-3; TRBD2 agrees at 7 bases. The ends lost 8 bases at V and 5 bases at J; junction bases unmatched: 17. The germline gives CDR1 SGHRS, CDR2 YFSETQ. This CDR3 has 16 residues. CDR3 sequence reads: CASTRTNAGVGDTQYF. The CDR3 DNA is TGCGCCAGTACAAGAACCAACGCGGGAGTGGGAGATACGCAGTATTTT.

This chain links TRBV4-1 with TRBJ2-1; 10 bases match TRBD1. Per germline, CDR1 MGHRA and CDR2 YSYEKL. The V and J ends lost 4 bases and 3 bases, in that order; junction bases with no gene match: 6. CDR3 length: 16 residues. Here the CDR3 DNA reads TGCGCCAGCAGCCTCTCCTGGACAGGGGGCTACAATGAGCAGTTCTTC. Translated, it gives CASSLSWTGGYNEQFF.

J is TRBJ1-2 and V is TRBV10-3, with 10 bases identical to TRBD1. This CDR3 is built from 17 residues. Looked up from germline, CDR1 is ENHRY and CDR2 is SYGVKD. V lost 0 bases, J lost 1 base, and 5 bases stayed unmatched. DNA for the CDR3: TGTGCCATCAGTGAGTCTAAGGGACAGGGGAATAACTATGGCTACACCTTC. Its translation is CAISESKGQGNNYGYTF.

This chain connects TRBV6-5 to TRBJ2-1; D not certain. The CDR3 is 13 residues long. Germline assignment: CDR1 MNHEY and CDR2 SVGAGI. V gave up 7 bases and J gave up 8 bases, with 15 bases separating them. Here the CDR3 DNA reads TGTGCCAGCAAATTTTACCGGGTTGATGAGCAGTTCTTC. Translation: CASKFYRVDEQFF.

V and J are TRBV14 and TRBJ2-2; 7 nucleotides line up with TRBD2. J was trimmed by 0 bases and V by 3 bases; bases with no gene match: 7. This CDR3 has 17 residues. The germline V gene encodes CDR1 SGHDN and CDR2 FVKESK. CDR3 region: CASSQDSSGPNTGELFF. The DNA of the CDR3 is TGTGCCAGCAGCCAGGATTCTAGCGGCCCGAACACCGGGGAGCTGTTTTTT.

The rearrangement links TRBV7-3 to TRBJ2-3, with D possibly TRBD1 on 6 matching bases. Germline CDR1 is SGHTA and CDR2 is FQGTGA. Trimming shortened V by 5 bases and J by 7 bases, and 16 bases separated the two germline ends. The CDR3 contains 14 residues. CDR3: CASSNNNRANTQYF. The DNA of the CDR3 is TGTGCCAGCAGCAACAATAACAGGGCTAATACGCAGTATTTT.